The next 27 T cell receptor beta chains were all read from a single sample in a study of T cells in localized non-small cell lung cancer. Measured with immunoSEQ multiplex PCR; TCRdb has only the in-frame clones, and not every one. Here the sample spans tens of thousands of clones, approximately 89% being singletons. The sequencing used peripheral blood mononuclear cells, collected before any cancer treatment. These receptors were collected from a female donor older than 55 with stage II lung adenocarcinoma.

The chain is built from TRBV11-2 and TRBJ1-3; D might be TRBD1 (5 bases). V was pared by 8 bases and J by 0 bases, with 11 bases between. Germline assignment: CDR1 SGHAT and CDR2 FQNNGV. This CDR3 is 14 amino acids long. For the CDR3, the DNA is TGTGCCAGCGGGGGACTCAGCTCTGGAAACACCATATATTTT. Its translation: CASGGLSSGNTIYF.

This sequence joins TRBV6-6 and TRBJ1-1; 10 bases fit TRBD1. Germline V gives CDR1 MNHNY, CDR2 SVGAGI (reference sequence). There are 16 residues in the CDR3. With V trimmed by 4 bases and J by 4 bases, 9 bases remained unmatched. The CDR3 region is CASSSPGTGVATEAFF. The CDR3 DNA reads TGTGCCAGCAGTTCCCCCGGGACAGGGGTCGCCACTGAAGCTTTCTTT.

The rearrangement uses TRBV7-2 and TRBJ2-4, with a weak D call TRBD2 (6 bases). The CDR3 sequence is 13 residues long. The ends were cut back, 8 bases at V and 7 bases at J, with 15 bases in the middle. From germline, CDR1 is SGHTA and CDR2 FQGNSA. CDR3 residues: CASLEGLGNIQYF. The CDR3 DNA sequence: TGTGCCAGCCTTGAGGGACTGGGGAACATTCAGTACTTC.

The genes are TRBV14 and TRBJ1-2; the D is unclear. V lost 0 bases and J 4 bases, leaving 3 bases between the germline ends. Germline CDR1 SGHDN, CDR2 FVKESK. The CDR3 consists of 12 residues. The CDR3 bases are TGTGCCAGCAGCCAAGACCTCTATGGCTACACCTTC. Protein: CASSQDLYGYTF.

The chain employs TRBV7-2 and TRBJ2-5; possibly TRBD1 or TRBD2 for D (5 bases each). The germline V gene has CDR1 SGHTA and CDR2 FQGNSA. The CDR3 contains 13 residues. Trimming left V 5 bases short and J 4 bases short, with 11 bases between. The CDR3 loop reads CASSASGRETQYF. CDR3 nucleotide sequence: TGTGCCAGCAGCGCTTCAGGGAGAGAGACCCAGTACTTC. Full variable domain (outside the CDR3, taken from reference TRBV7-2 and TRBJ2-5): GAGVSQSPSNKVTEKGKDVELRCDPISGHTALYWYRQSLGQGLEFLIYFQGNSAPDKSGLPSDRFSAERTGGSVSTLTIQRTQQEDSAVYLCASSASGRETQYFGPGTRLLVL.

This chain links TRBV5-4 with TRBJ2-3; D is perhaps TRBD2 (6 bases). Germline values: CDR1 SGHNT, CDR2 YYREEE (reference sequence). This CDR3 comprises 15 residues. The V end lost 4 bases, the J end lost 1 base, and 13 bases lay between the germline ends. The CDR3 is CASSLTSFGTDTQYF. In DNA form, the CDR3 reads TGTGCCAGCAGCCTGACTAGTTTCGGCACAGATACGCAGTATTTT.

The chain couples TRBV5-1 to TRBJ1-1; D may be TRBD1 (6 bases). Trimming stripped 0 bases from V and 3 bases from J, with 9 bases between. This CDR3 has 14 residues. The V gene's germline CDR1 is SGHRS and CDR2 YFSETQ. Written as DNA, the CDR3 is TGCGCCAGCAGCTTGGACAGGGCGGACACTGAAGCTTTCTTT. Protein: CASSLDRADTEAFF.

The V call is TRBV9, the J call TRBJ2-1, with TRBD2 matching over 7 bases. Germline V gene data show CDR1 as SGDLS and CDR2 as YYNGEE. Trimming took 2 bases from V and 0 from J; bases not matched to a gene: 5. The CDR3 is 16 residues long. CDR3 in DNA: TGTGCCAGCAGCGTTTTGGGAGGGTCCTCCTACAATGAGCAGTTCTTC. Its translation is CASSVLGGSSYNEQFF.

V gene TRBV4-3 combines with J gene TRBJ2-3; no firm D call. V lost 0 bases to trimming and J lost 6 bases, with 7 bases between them. The CDR3 has 13 amino acids. Germline CDR1 and CDR2: LGHNA and YSLEER. CDR3 protein: CASSQEVEDTQYF. The CDR3 DNA reads as TGCGCCAGCAGCCAAGAAGTCGAGGATACGCAGTATTTT.

The CDR3 loop reads CASSSRENTEAFF. CDR3 sequence (DNA): TGCGCCAGCAGCTCCCGGGAGAACACTGAAGCTTTCTTT. The chain combines TRBV5-1 with TRBJ1-1; D is undetermined. The CDR3 sequence is 13 residues long. The V gene lost 3 bases and the J gene lost 1 base, with 7 bases spanning the gap. The germline CDR1 and CDR2 sequences are SGHRS and YFSETQ.

This clone was detected only a few times. V and J are TRBV6-1 and TRBJ2-7; 9 nucleotides align to TRBD1. Germline values: CDR1 MNHNS, CDR2 SASEGT. This CDR3 comprises 13 residues. J gave up 8 bases and V 3 bases, and 5 bases lay outside the gene matches. For the CDR3, the DNA is TGTGCCAGCAGTGACATGGGACAGGGCAAGCAGTACTTC. Translated: CASSDMGQGKQYF.

This clone was observed once. The chain joins TRBV28 to TRBJ1-2; D unresolved. The V end was cut by 2 bases, the J end by 4 bases, with 11 bases between. CDR1 is MDHEN, CDR2 SYDVKM, per germline. CDR3 length equals 14 residues. The DNA of the CDR3 is TGTGCCAGCAGTTTACCCGGAGGACCCTATGGCTACACCTTC. It codes for CASSLPGGPYGYTF.

The chain is built from TRBV5-5 and TRBJ1-2; D remains ambiguous. V lost 0 bases and J lost 8, with 20 bases in between. Germline assignment: CDR1 SGHKS and CDR2 YYEKEE (reference sequence). CDR3 size: 16 residues. The DNA for the CDR3 is TGTGCCAGCAGCTTGGAGGCGTCTTTCGTGGGTGACGGCTACACCTTC. Its protein is CASSLEASFVGDGYTF.

The J gene is TRBJ2-5, the V gene TRBV15; D is uncertain. The CDR3 consists of 16 residues. Germline CDR1 LNHNV, CDR2 YYDKDF (reference sequence). V was pared by 0 bases and J by 0 bases, with 11 bases between. CDR3 sequence: CATSRDHNLHQETQYF. DNA for the CDR3: TGTGCCACCAGCAGAGATCACAACCTCCACCAAGAGACCCAGTACTTC. The variable domain in full, completed from reference TRBV15 and TRBJ2-5, reads DAMVIQNPRYQVTQFGKPVTLSCSQTLNHNVMYWYQQKSSQAPKLLFHYYDKDFNNEADTPDNFQSRRPNTSFCFLDIRSPGLGDTAMYLCATSRDHNLHQETQYFGPGTRLLVL.

The J gene is TRBJ1-2, the V gene TRBV14; 7 nucleotides agree with TRBD1. J was trimmed by 4 bases and V by 2 bases; bases with no gene match: 10. The CDR3 runs 16 residues. Germline V gene lookup returns CDR1 SGHDN and CDR2 FVKESK. The CDR3 is CASSQYDTGVTYGYTF. The CDR3 coding sequence is TGTGCCAGCAGCCAATATGATACAGGGGTAACCTATGGCTACACCTTC.

CDR3 protein: CASSQDRAYGYTF. The CDR3 coding sequence is TGTGCCAGCAGCCAGGACAGGGCCTATGGCTACACCTTC. The chain uses TRBV7-2 and TRBJ1-2, with 8 bases lining up with TRBD1. Germline V gene lookup returns CDR1 SGHTA and CDR2 FQGNSA. This CDR3 comprises 13 residues. Trimming removed 5 bases from V and 4 bases from J; junction bases left unmatched: 3.

The CDR3, as DNA: TGTGCCAGCAGTTATACGACAGGGGGGAATTACGAGCAGTACTTC. Amino acid sequence: CASSYTTGGNYEQYF. This sequence joins TRBV6-6 and TRBJ2-7; 9 nucleotides match TRBD1. Germline lookup yields CDR1 MNHNY and CDR2 SVGAGI (reference sequence). V gave up 3 bases and J gave up 4 bases; unmatched junction bases: 7. The length of the CDR3 is 15 residues.

The rearrangement joins TRBV9 to TRBJ1-2, with D hard to call. CDR1 is SGDLS and CDR2 is YYNGEE in the germline V gene. V dropped 0 bases and J dropped 8 bases, with 11 bases sitting between them. The CDR3 runs 13 residues. The CDR3 sequence: CASSVGGGFGYTF. CDR3 nucleotide sequence: TGTGCCAGCAGCGTAGGTGGAGGGTTCGGCTACACCTTC.

CDR3 in amino acids: CSVRTGGYEQYF. The CDR3 nucleotides read TGCAGCGTCAGGACAGGGGGCTACGAGCAGTACTTC. The chain recombines TRBV29-1 with TRBJ2-7, with 10 nucleotides matching TRBD1. The CDR3 has 12 amino acids. Germline V gives CDR1 SQVTM, CDR2 ANQGSEA. Unmatched junction bases numbered 2, after V lost 6 bases and J lost 3 bases.

The rearrangement uses TRBV5-1 and TRBJ1-2, with TRBD1 as a possible D gene (6 bases). Germline CDR1 SGHRS, CDR2 YFSETQ. This CDR3 contains 13 residues. V dropped 4 bases and J dropped 8 bases, with 15 bases sitting between them. The CDR3 here is CASSLGGPEGYTF. CDR3 nucleotide sequence: TGCGCCAGCAGCCTAGGGGGTCCGGAAGGCTACACCTTC.

J is TRBJ2-1 and V is TRBV10-2; 12 bases align to TRBD2. V lost 5 bases, J lost 6 bases, and 11 bases stayed unmatched. The CDR3 is made up of 17 amino acids. The V gene's germline CDR1 is WSHSY and CDR2 SAAADI. CDR3 residues: CASSPSRLAGESNEQFF. Here the CDR3 DNA reads TGCGCCAGCAGTCCCTCCCGACTAGCGGGAGAGAGCAATGAGCAGTTCTTC.

V usage is TRBV6-5 and J usage is TRBJ2-7; D is perhaps TRBD1 or TRBD2 (5 bases each). Trimming pared 5 bases from V and 3 bases from J, leaving 11 bases between. Per germline, CDR1 MNHEY and CDR2 SVGAGI. The CDR3 consists of 13 residues. CDR3 bases: TGTGCCAGCAGTCCCAGGGAGAACTACGAGCAGTACTTC. It translates to CASSPRENYEQYF.

The chain carries TRBV27 and TRBJ2-4; 7 nucleotides match TRBD2. This CDR3 region has 16 residues. With 5 bases clipped from V and 0 bases from J, the junction kept 7 bases outside the gene matches. CDR1 and CDR2 from the germline V gene are MNHEY and SMNVEV (reference sequence). CDR3 DNA: TGTGCCAGCAGTCCCAAGCGGGACCAAGCCAAAAACATTCAGTACTTC. Translated, it gives CASSPKRDQAKNIQYF.

This chain uses TRBV5-4 with TRBJ1-4; a weak D match, TRBD1 (6 bases). The V gene's germline CDR1 is SGHNT and CDR2 YYREEE (reference sequence). Trimming stripped 4 bases from V and 5 bases from J, with 9 bases between. The CDR3 is made up of 13 amino acids. The CDR3 sequence: CASSGGRNEKLFF. CDR3 DNA sequence: TGTGCCAGCAGCGGGGGGCGCAATGAAAAACTGTTTTTT.

The V and J genes are TRBV19 and TRBJ1-5, with D possibly being TRBD1 (6 bases). The CDR3 length is 17 residues. The V gene lost 2 bases and the J gene lost 4 bases, with 18 bases spanning the gap. Germline values: CDR1 LNHDA, CDR2 SQIVND (reference sequence). DNA of the CDR3: TGTGCCAGTAGTATAAACTTCAGGAGGGGGAGGAATCAGCCCCAGCATTTT. This translates into CASSINFRRGRNQPQHF.

As DNA, the CDR3 is TGTGCCACCTTCGGGACTAGCGGGGATTCCTACAATGAGCAGTTCTTC. It codes for CATFGTSGDSYNEQFF. The rearrangement uses TRBV10-3 and TRBJ2-1, with 13 bases fitting TRBD2. CDR3 size: 16 residues. The ends lost 10 bases at V and 1 base at J; junction bases unmatched: 7. From germline, CDR1 is ENHRY and CDR2 SYGVKD.

The gene calls are TRBV6-5 and TRBJ1-5, with TRBD1 matching 8 bases. V was pared by 9 bases and J by 0 bases, with 1 base of the junction left unmatched. The CDR3 sequence is 13 residues long. CDR1 and CDR2 from the germline V gene are MNHEY and SVGAGI. The CDR3 reads CASQGASNQPQHF. The CDR3 coding sequence is TGTGCCAGTCAGGGGGCTAGCAATCAGCCCCAGCATTTT.